This TCR beta chain appears in the sequencing data of a study of cytomegalovirus exposure and HLA in healthy donors. The CDR3 has 15 amino acids. V gave up 0 bases and J gave up 4 bases, with 12 bases separating them. From germline, CDR1 is MNHEY and CDR2 SVGAGI. PCR involved 60 Vbeta and 13 Jbeta primers. Method: immunoSEQ multiplex PCR; TCRdb's copy keeps in-frame clones and lacks some. This sample yields 200,000 to 250,000 clones, of which approximately 81% are seen a single time; around 0.23% belongs to the top ten. The sample comprised PBMCs. This chain joins TRBV6-5 and TRBJ1-1; D is undetermined. The TCR originated in a girl aged 2 to 10 in good health and CMV-seronegative. The CDR3 sequence is CASSYSAGLSTEAFF. Here the CDR3 DNA reads TGTGCCAGCAGTTACTCGGCGGGGTTAAGCACTGAAGCTTTCTTT.